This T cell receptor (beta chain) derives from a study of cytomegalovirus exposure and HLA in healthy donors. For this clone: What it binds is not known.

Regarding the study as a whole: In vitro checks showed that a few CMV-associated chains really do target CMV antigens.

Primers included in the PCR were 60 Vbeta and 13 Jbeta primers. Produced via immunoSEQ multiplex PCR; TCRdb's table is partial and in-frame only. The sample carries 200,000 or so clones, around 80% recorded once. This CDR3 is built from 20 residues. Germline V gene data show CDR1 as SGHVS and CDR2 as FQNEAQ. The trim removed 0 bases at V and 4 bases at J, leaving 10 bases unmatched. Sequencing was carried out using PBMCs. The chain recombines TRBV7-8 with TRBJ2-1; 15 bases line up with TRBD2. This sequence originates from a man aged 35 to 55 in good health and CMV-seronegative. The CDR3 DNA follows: TGTGCCAGCAGCTTAGCGCCCGGGACTAGCGGGGGGCCACTTTACAATGAGCAGTTCTTC. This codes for CASSLAPGTSGGPLYNEQFF.